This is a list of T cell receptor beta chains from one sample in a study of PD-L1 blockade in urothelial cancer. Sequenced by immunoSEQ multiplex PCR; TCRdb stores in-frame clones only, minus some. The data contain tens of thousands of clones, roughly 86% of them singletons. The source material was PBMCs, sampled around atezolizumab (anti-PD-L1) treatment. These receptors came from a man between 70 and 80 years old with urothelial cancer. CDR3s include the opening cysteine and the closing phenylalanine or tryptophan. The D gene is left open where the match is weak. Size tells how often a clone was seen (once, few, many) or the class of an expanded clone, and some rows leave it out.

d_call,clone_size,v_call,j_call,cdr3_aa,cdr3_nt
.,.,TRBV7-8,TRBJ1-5,CASSVGAKGNQPQHF,TGTGCCAGCAGCGTTGGGGCAAAGGGAAACCAGCCCCAGCATTTT
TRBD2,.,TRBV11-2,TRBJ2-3,CASSLAGRTSGITDTQYF,TGTGCCAGCAGCTTGGCCGGGCGGACTAGCGGGATTACAGATACGCAGTATTTT
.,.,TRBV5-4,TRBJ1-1,CASSLVGAGTEAFF,TGTGCCAGCTCTCTCGTGGGGGCAGGGACTGAAGCTTTCTTT
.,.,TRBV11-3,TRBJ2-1,CASSRGALSRGEEQFF,TGTGCCAGCAGCAGGGGCGCCCTCTCCCGTGGCGAGGAGCAGTTCTTC
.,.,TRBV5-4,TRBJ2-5,CSLGGRETQYF,TGTTCCCTAGGAGGCCGAGAGACCCAGTACTTC
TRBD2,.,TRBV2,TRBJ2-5,CASRVRLAGQETQYF,TGTGCCAGCAGGGTCAGACTAGCGGGTCAAGAGACCCAGTACTTC
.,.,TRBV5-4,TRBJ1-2,CASSKWGAWTADGYTF,TGTGCCAGCAGCAAGTGGGGTGCTTGGACAGCGGATGGCTACACCTTC
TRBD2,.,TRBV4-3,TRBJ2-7,CASSQGLAEHYEQYF,TGCGCCAGCAGCCAAGGCCTAGCGGAGCACTACGAGCAGTACTTC
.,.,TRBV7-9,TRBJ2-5,CASSLESLETQYF,TGTGCCAGCAGCTTAGAGTCACTAGAGACCCAGTACTTC
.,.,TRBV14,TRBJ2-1,CASSQETSYNEQFF,TGTGCCAGCAGCCAGGAGACCTCCTACAATGAGCAGTTCTTC
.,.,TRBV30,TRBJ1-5,CAWGREYQPQHF,TGTGCCTGGGGCAGGGAATATCAGCCCCAGCATTTT
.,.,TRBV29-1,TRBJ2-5,CSVKGVPTQYF,TGCAGCGTCAAAGGGGTCCCGACCCAGTACTTC
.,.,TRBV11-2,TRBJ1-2,CASSLVGRANYGYTF,TGTGCCAGCAGCTTAGTTGGGAGAGCTAACTATGGCTACACCTTC
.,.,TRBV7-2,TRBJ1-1,CASSFGTGRLNTEAFF,TGTGCCAGCAGCTTTGGAACAGGGCGCTTGAACACTGAAGCTTTCTTT
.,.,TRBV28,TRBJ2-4,CASSFPGLAKNIQYF,TGTGCCAGCAGTTTCCCGGGACTAGCCAAAAACATTCAGTACTTC
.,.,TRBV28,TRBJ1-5,CASSYFGVRNQPQHF,TGTGCCAGCAGTTACTTCGGGGTCCGCAATCAGCCCCAGCATTTT
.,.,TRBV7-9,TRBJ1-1,CASSTEGGTEAFF,TGTGCCAGCAGCACAGAAGGGGGAACTGAAGCTTTCTTT
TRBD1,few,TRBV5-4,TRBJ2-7,CASSPNDRVHEQYF,TGTGCCAGCAGCCCAAACGACAGGGTCCACGAGCAGTACTTC
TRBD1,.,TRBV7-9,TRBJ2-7,CASSFSDRGRNEQYF,TGTGCCAGCAGCTTTTCGGACAGGGGGCGGAACGAGCAGTACTTC
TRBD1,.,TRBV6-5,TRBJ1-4,CASSYSGDRYNEKLFF,TGTGCCAGCAGTTACTCGGGGGACAGGTATAATGAAAAACTGTTTTTT
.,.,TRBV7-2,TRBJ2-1,CASSLGQVSYNEQFF,TGTGCCAGCAGCTTAGGACAGGTCTCTTACAATGAGCAGTTCTTC
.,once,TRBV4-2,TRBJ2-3,CASSQYTDTQYF,TGTGCCAGCAGCCAATACACAGATACGCAGTATTTT